This T cell receptor beta chain was sequenced for a study of blood T cell repertoires in COVID-19. Study at large: PBMCs, B-cell-depleted T cells, or T cells were the source of the cDNA or gDNA that made up the material.

The CDR3 is 13 residues long. The V gene's germline CDR1 is LGHNA and CDR2 YNFKEQ. The V gene lost 0 bases and the J gene lost 6 bases, with 3 bases spanning the gap. The study recruited people aged about 18 to 90 years across 20 to 30 US areas. Participants reported their clinical history, and cohort assignment relied on those reports. Two negative PCRs, clearance, or symptom resolution were required of recovered Cohort 3 donors. Libraries were prepared by immunoSEQ multiplex PCR; TCRdb keeps only in-frame clonotypes and omits some of them. The top ten hold approximately 2.4% of the sample, which has approximately 200,000 clones, 87% seen once.

The sample taken for sequencing was PBMCs or T cells enriched from blood (not recorded which). The rearrangement links TRBV4-2 to TRBJ1-6, with D unresolved. The TCR originated in a woman under 40 who had recovered from COVID-19. CDR3 in amino acids: CASSQEANSPLHF. In DNA form, the CDR3 reads TGTGCCAGCAGCCAAGAGGCTAATTCACCCCTCCACTTT.